Reported below is one T cell receptor (beta chain). It was uncontrolled infection, other autoimmune disease, pregnancy or lactation that excluded patients. The sample comes from a study of T cells in Graves' hyperthyroidism and ophthalmopathy. This CDR3 comprises 14 residues. The V gene lost 5 bases and the J gene lost 13 bases, with 18 bases spanning the gap. RNA transcripts provided the source from which TCR beta CDR3 regions were amplified. HTBI primers were employed in a first-round RT-PCR of the TCR CDR3. A single record per CDR3 protein comes from TCRdb applying MiXCR to the multiplex PCR reads. The sample consists of a few hundred thousand distinct CDR3 sequences, just over 45% of them appearing once.

The clonotype was recovered from a young woman with Graves' hyperthyroidism. Sequencing was carried out using peripheral blood or thyroid tissue (not recorded which). The chain has TRBV12-3 or TRBV12-4 and TRBJ1-6; D call uncertain. The CDR3 loop is CASSVQPWDQPLHF. The CDR3 DNA reads as TGTGCCAGCAGTGTCCAGCCGTGGGATCAGCCCCTCCACTTT.